There are a few counts of the clone carrying this T cell receptor (beta chain). What it recognizes is unknown. Germline V gene lookup returns CDR1 MNHEY and CDR2 SVGEGT. V gave up 2 bases and J gave up 2 bases; unmatched junction bases: 16. This CDR3 comprises 20 residues. The source of the sample is a study of T-cell reconstitution after alpha-beta-depleted transplantation in children. Study-level results: Newly produced T cells mostly provided counts and TCRbeta diversity after one year, as hyperexpanded clones declined.

TCRbeta library construction was performed incorporating unique molecular identifiers. TCRdb recomputed calls from the PCR reads with MiXCR, one row per CDR3 protein. The profile covers fewer than 550,000 distinct CDR3 sequences, with 11% appearing a single time and 12% to 15% taken by the ten largest. This sample comprised PBMCs, mostly from graft donor cells, obtained 180 days after TCRalphabeta/CD19-depleted stem cell transplant. The sequence was obtained from a female patient aged 2-15 years who had a stem cell transplant for aplastic anemia, so the T cells may come from the graft donor. The rearrangement links TRBV6-2 or TRBV6-3 to TRBJ2-1, with TRBD2 matching 9 bases. The CDR3 coding sequence is TGTGCCAGCAGTTACGCGTGGTCTAGCGGGGTCTGGGGGGCCTACAATGAGCAGTTCTTC. The encoded protein is CASSYAWSSGVWGAYNEQFF.